This TCR beta chain emerged from a study of blood T cell repertoires in COVID-19. The V end lost 0 bases, the J end lost 5 bases, and 8 bases lay between the germline ends. Germline lookup yields CDR1 LGHNA and CDR2 YSLEER. The CDR3 loop spans 13 amino acids. The repertoire was sequenced with immunoSEQ multiplex PCR; TCRdb's copy has only in-frame clones and lacks some. The table shows 140,000 to 150,000 clones, with roughly 82% occurring only once. Sequencing was done on a sample of peripheral blood. The chain recombines TRBV4-3 with TRBJ2-7, with D perhaps TRBD1 (5 bases). The receptor was isolated from a man aged 55 to 69 with active or convalescent COVID-19. CDR3 sequence reads: CASSQEAGNEQYF. DNA of the CDR3: TGCGCCAGCAGCCAAGAGGCAGGGAACGAGCAGTACTTC.